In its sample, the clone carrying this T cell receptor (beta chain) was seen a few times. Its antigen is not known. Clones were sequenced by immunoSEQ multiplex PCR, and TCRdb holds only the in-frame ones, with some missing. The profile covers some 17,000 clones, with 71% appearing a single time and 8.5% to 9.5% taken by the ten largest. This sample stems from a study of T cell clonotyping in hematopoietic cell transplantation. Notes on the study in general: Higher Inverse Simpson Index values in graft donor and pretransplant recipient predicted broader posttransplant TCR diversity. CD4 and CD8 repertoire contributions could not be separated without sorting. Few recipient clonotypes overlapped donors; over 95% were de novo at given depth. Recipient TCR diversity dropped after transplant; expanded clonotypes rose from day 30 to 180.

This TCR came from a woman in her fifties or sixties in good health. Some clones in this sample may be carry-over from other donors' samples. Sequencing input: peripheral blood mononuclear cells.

CDR3 sequence (DNA): TGTGCCTGGAGTCGGGAATCTGAAGCTTTCTTT. It yields the protein CAWSRESEAFF. The genes are TRBV30 and TRBJ1-1; no firm D call. Trimming took 2 bases from V and 6 from J, leaving 7 bases between them. The CDR3 contains 11 residues. Germline CDR1 GTSNPN, CDR2 SVGIG (reference sequence).